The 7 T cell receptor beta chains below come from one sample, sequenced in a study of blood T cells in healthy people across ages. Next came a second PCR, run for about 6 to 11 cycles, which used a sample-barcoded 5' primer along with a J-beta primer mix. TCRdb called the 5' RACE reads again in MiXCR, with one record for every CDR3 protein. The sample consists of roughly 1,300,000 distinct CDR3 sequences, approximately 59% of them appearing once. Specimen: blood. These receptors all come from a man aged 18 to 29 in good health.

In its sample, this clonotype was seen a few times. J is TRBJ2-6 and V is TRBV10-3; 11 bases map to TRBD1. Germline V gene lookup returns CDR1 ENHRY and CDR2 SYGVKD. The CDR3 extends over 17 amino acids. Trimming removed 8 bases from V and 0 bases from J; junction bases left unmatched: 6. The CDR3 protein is CAIATGTGGSGANVLTF. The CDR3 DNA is TGTGCCATCGCCACCGGGACAGGGGGCTCTGGGGCCAACGTCCTGACTTTC.

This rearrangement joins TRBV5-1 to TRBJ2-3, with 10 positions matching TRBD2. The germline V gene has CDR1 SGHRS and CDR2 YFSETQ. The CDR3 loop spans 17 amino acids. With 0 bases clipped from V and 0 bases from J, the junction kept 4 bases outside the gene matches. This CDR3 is CASSLVPGLASTDTQYF. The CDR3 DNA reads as TGCGCCAGCAGCTTGGTACCGGGACTAGCGAGCACAGATACGCAGTATTTT.

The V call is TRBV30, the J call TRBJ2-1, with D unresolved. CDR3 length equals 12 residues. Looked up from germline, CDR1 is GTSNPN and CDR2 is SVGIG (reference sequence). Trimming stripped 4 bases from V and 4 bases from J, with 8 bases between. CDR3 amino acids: CAWTGSYNEQFF. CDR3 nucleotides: TGTGCCTGGACGGGCTCATACAATGAGCAGTTCTTC.

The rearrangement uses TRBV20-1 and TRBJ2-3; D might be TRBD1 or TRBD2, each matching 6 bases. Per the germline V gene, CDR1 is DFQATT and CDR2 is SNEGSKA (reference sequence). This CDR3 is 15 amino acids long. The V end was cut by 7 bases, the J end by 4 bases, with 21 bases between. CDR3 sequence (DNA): TGCAGTGTCCTTACACCGGGGGCCTCCCCAGATACGCAGTATTTT. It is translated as CSVLTPGASPDTQYF.

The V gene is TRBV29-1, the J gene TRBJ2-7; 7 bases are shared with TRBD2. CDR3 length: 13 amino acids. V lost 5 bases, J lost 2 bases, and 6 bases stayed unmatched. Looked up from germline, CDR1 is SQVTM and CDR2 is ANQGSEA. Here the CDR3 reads CSVSGGSPYEQYF. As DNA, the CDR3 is TGCAGCGTTTCTGGCGGGAGTCCCTACGAGCAGTACTTC.

The CDR3 coding sequence is TGTGCCATCGGGGGACTAGAGCACACTGAAGCTTTCTTT. Amino acid sequence: CAIGGLEHTEAFF. This chain connects TRBV10-3 to TRBJ1-1; possible D gene TRBD1, 5 bases. Trimming stripped 8 bases from V and 3 bases from J, with 13 bases between. The CDR3 runs to 13 residues. Germline V lookup: CDR1 ENHRY, CDR2 SYGVKD.

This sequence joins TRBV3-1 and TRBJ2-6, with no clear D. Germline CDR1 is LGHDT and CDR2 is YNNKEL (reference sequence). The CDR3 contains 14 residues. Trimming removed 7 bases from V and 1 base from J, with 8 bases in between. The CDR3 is CASKFSSGANVLTF. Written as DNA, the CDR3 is TGTGCCAGCAAGTTTAGTTCTGGGGCCAACGTCCTGACTTTC.